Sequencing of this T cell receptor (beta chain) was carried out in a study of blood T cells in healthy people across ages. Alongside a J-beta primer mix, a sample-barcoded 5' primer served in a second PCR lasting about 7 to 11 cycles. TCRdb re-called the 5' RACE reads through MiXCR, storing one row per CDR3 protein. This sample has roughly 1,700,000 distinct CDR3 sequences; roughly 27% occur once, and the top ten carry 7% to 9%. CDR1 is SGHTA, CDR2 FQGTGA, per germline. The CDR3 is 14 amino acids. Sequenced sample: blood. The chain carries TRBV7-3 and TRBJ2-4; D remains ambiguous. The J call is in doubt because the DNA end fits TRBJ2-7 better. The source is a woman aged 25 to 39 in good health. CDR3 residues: CASSLTPNPYEQYF. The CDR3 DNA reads TGTGCCAGCAGCTTAACCCCGAATCCCTACGAGCAGTACTTC.